This T cell receptor (beta chain) was recovered during a study of T-cell reconstitution after alpha-beta-depleted transplantation in children. This sample's TCRbeta library carried unique molecular identifier barcodes. In TCRdb, the PCR reads were re-called with MiXCR into one record per CDR3 protein. This repertoire shows roughly 590,000 distinct CDR3 sequences, roughly 17% found once; its top ten account for around 0.96%. The CDR3 has 19 residues. V was clipped by 4 bases and J by 0 bases; unmatched bases: 10. Germline V gene sequence: CDR1 SGHAT, CDR2 FQNNGV. This clonotype was counted only a few times.

This chain links TRBV11-2 with TRBJ2-2, with 11 bases fitting TRBD2. This clonotype was obtained from a human donor who donated a stem cell graft to a child with acute myeloid leukemia. Material: PBMCs from the stem cell graft donor, obtained from the stem cell graft. Here the CDR3 reads CASSSWLAGGHTNTGELFF. The CDR3 nucleotides read TGTGCCAGCAGCTCGTGGCTAGCGGGGGGTCATACGAACACCGGGGAGCTGTTTTTT.